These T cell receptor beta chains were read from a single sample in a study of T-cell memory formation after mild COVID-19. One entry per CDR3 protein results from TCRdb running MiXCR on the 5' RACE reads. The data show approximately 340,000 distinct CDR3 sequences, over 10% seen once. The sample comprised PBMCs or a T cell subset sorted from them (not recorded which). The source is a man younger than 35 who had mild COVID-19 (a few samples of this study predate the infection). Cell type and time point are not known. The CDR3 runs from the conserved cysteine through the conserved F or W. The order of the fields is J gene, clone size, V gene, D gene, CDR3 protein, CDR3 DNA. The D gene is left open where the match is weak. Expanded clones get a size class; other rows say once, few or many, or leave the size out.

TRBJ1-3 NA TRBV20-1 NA CSARSPGNTIYF TGCAGTGCTCGCTCCCCTGGAAACACCATATATTTT
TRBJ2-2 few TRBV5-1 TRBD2 CASRGTSGTGELFF TGCGCCAGCAGAGGGACTAGCGGCACCGGGGAGCTGTTTTTT
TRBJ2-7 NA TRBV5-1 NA CASSSSKGTRSYEQYF TGCGCCAGCAGCTCCAGTAAGGGAACCCGATCGTACGAGCAGTACTTC
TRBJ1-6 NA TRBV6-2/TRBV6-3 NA CASSSLTPGTTRGNSPLHF TGTGCCAGCAGTTCCTTGACTCCCGGGACAACAAGGGGTAATTCACCCCTCCACTTT
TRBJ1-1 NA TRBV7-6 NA CASSLVAQPNTEAFF TGTGCCAGCAGCTTAGTAGCACAGCCGAACACTGAAGCTTTCTTT
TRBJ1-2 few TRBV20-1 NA CSARVIIYGYTF TGCAGTGCTAGAGTCATAATCTATGGCTACACCTTC
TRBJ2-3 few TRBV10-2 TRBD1 CAIRSGTGGANTQYF TGCGCCATCCGCTCCGGGACAGGGGGCGCAAATACGCAGTATTTT
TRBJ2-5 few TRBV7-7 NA CASSPTARGTETQYF TGTGCTAGCAGCCCGACGGCTCGGGGCACGGAGACCCAGTACTTC
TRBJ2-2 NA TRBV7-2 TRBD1 CASTRAGTVNTGELFF TGTGCCAGCACTCGGGCCGGGACAGTCAACACCGGGGAGCTGTTTTTT
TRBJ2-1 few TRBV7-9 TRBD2 CASSLAAGSSYNEQFF TGTGCCAGCAGCTTAGCAGCGGGGAGCTCCTACAATGAGCAGTTCTTC
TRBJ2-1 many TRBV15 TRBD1 CATSRDRGFNEQFF TGTGCCACCAGCAGGGACAGGGGTTTTAATGAGCAGTTCTTC
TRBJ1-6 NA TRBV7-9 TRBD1 CASSPWDSNSPLHF TGTGCCAGCAGCCCGTGGGACAGTAATTCACCCCTCCACTTT
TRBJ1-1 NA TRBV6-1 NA CASSEDLLNTEAFF TGTGCCAGCAGCGAGGACCTCCTGAACACTGAAGCTTTCTTT
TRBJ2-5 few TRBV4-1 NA CASSRLRGLQETQYF TGCGCCAGCAGCCGCCTTCGGGGTTTACAGGAGACCCAGTACTTC
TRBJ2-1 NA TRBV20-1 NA CSARDQGQAYNEQFF TGCAGTGCTAGAGATCAGGGACAAGCCTACAATGAGCAGTTCTTC
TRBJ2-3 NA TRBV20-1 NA CSALTQFLVNTQYF TGCAGTGCACTGACACAGTTTCTTGTGAATACGCAGTATTTT
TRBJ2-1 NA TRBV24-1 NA CATSEPVRGDYNEQFF TGTGCCACCAGTGAACCAGTACGTGGGGATTACAATGAGCAGTTCTTC
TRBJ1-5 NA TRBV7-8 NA CASSLALRGRQPQHF TGTGCCAGCAGCTTAGCGCTCAGGGGTCGACAGCCCCAGCATTTT
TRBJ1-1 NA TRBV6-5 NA CASSYPGRAFF TGTGCCAGCAGTTACCCCGGACGGGCTTTCTTT
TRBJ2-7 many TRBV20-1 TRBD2 CSARDRSSGDSYEQYF TGCAGTGCTAGAGATCGCTCTAGCGGGGACTCCTACGAGCAGTACTTC
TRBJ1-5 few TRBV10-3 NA CATSDNLRGNQPQHF TGTGCCACCTCCGACAATCTCCGGGGCAATCAGCCCCAGCATTTT
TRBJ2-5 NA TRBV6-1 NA CASSVRGPQPQETQYF TGTGCCAGCAGTGTTAGGGGACCGCAACCCCAAGAGACCCAGTACTTC
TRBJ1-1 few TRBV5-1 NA CASSPGVMNTEAFF TGCGCCAGCAGCCCCGGGGTTATGAACACTGAAGCTTTCTTT
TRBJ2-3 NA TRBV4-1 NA CASQALENTDTQYF TGCGCCAGCCAGGCTTTGGAAAACACAGATACGCAGTATTTT
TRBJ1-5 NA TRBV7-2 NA CASSLYPQNDQPQHF TGTGCCAGCAGCTTATATCCACAAAACGATCAGCCCCAGCATTTT
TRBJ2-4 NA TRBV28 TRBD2 CASSLGGLENIQYF TGTGCCAGCAGTCTCGGGGGGTTGGAGAACATTCAGTACTTC